This TCR beta chain was obtained from a study of cytomegalovirus exposure and HLA in healthy donors. Study-level background: Most donors, just over 80% of approximately 400 genotyped, fell in the Caucasian-associated ancestry cluster.

Notes on the study in general: Most TCR sequences proved rare, with some public TCRs found in many donors. In a later analysis, specific HLA alleles were associated with under 20,000 TCR beta sequences at a 0.05 false discovery rate.

The count of this clone is one. What it binds is unknown. The V gene's germline CDR1 is MNHEY and CDR2 SVGAGI. This CDR3 region has 15 residues. With 6 bases removed from V and 1 base from J, the gap between germline ends came to 15 bases. Primers included in the PCR were 60 Vbeta and 13 Jbeta primers. Profiled with immunoSEQ multiplex PCR; TCRdb holds only in-frame clones, not every one. Of around 150,000 clones in the sample, 60% to 80% were seen once. Sequencing was done on a sample of PBMCs. The TCR comes from a man aged 45-65 years in good health and CMV-seropositive. V is TRBV6-5 and J is TRBJ1-1; maybe TRBD1 (5 bases). The CDR3 here is CASSDRLGGNTEAFF. Here the CDR3 DNA reads TGTGCCAGCAGCGACCGGTTGGGGGGGAACACTGAAGCTTTCTTT.